This T cell receptor (beta chain) was sequenced for a study of early T cells in non-severe SARS-CoV-2 infection. Study-wide context: The authors sequenced bulk RNA from unsorted whole blood, leaving chains unpaired.

The library protocol tagged individual cDNA molecules with unique molecular identifiers. TCRdb re-called the 5' RACE reads through MiXCR, storing one row per CDR3 protein. Found here are 52,000 or so distinct CDR3 sequences, more than 6.5% of them singletons; the top ten hold approximately 6.3%. Whole-study results and caveats: VDJdb matching favored anti-spike CD8 responses, missing private and CD4 specificities.

V was pared by 5 bases and J by 3 bases, with 20 bases between. CDR3 size: 17 residues. Germline V gene data show CDR1 as LNHDA and CDR2 as SQIVND (reference sequence). This clonotype was seen more than once but under ten times. Its target is not known. The receptor's source is an adult who was a healthcare worker with PCR-confirmed SARS-CoV-2 infection or an uninfected control (not recorded which). This sample comprised whole blood, obtained at baseline. The V and J genes are TRBV19 and TRBJ2-1; D could derive from TRBD1 or TRBD2 (5 bases each). CDR3 bases: TGTGCCAGTAGTCCTATTGAGGGGAAGGTTTTCTACAATGAGCAGTTCTTC. It encodes CASSPIEGKVFYNEQFF.